This TCR beta chain was sequenced for a study of cytomegalovirus exposure and HLA in healthy donors. On this clone itself: Its antigen remains unknown.

The CDR3 totals 16 residues. Germline V gene lookup returns CDR1 MNHNS and CDR2 SASEGT. With 1 base clipped from V and 4 bases from J, the junction kept 6 bases outside the gene matches. Primers included in the PCR were 60 Vbeta and 13 Jbeta primers. Measured with immunoSEQ multiplex PCR; TCRdb has only the in-frame clones, and not every one. The profile covers over 150,000 clones, with roughly 75% appearing a single time and about 4.9% taken by the ten largest. Findings of the study overall: Earlier analysis found most TCR beta V segments productive about 87% or about 30% of the time. In most subjects, TCR beta sequences reportedly gave accurate predictions of HLA-A and HLA-B alleles. Later analysis showed most CMV-associated TCR beta chains appearing HLA-restricted.

This chain connects TRBV6-1 to TRBJ1-2; 10 bases align to TRBD1. This clonotype was sampled from a male donor in good health and CMV-seronegative. Source material: PBMCs. CDR3 sequence reads: CASSEGLTGGGYGYTF. The CDR3 DNA sequence: TGTGCCAGCAGTGAAGGCTTGACAGGGGGCGGCTATGGCTACACCTTC.